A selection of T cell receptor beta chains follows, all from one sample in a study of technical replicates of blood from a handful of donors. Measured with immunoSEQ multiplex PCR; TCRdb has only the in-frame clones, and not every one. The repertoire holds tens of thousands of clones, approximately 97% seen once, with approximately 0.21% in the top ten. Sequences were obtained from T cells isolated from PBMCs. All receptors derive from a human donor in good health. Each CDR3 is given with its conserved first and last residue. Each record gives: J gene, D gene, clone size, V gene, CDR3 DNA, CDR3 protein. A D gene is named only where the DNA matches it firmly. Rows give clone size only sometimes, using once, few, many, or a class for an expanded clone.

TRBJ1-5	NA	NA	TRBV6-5	TGTGCCAGCAGCATGCAGGGGAACAATCAGCCCCAGCATTTT	CASSMQGNNQPQHF
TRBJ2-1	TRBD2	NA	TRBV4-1	TGCGCCAGCAGCAAGGAAAGTAGCGGGAGCTCCTACAATGAGCAGTTCTTC	CASSKESSGSSYNEQFF
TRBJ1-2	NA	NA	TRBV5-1	TGCGCCAGCAGCTTGGGACTGGGAGCTAACTATGGCTACACCTTC	CASSLGLGANYGYTF
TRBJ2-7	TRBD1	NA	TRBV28	TGTGCCAGCAGTAAACAGGACAGGGGGGACGAGCAGTACTTC	CASSKQDRGDEQYF
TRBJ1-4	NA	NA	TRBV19	TGTGCCAGTAGTACCAGGGGAACGTGGGGAGAAAAACTGTTTTTT	CASSTRGTWGEKLFF
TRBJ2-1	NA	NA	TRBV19	TGTGCCAGTAGTATCGGCGGAGAACCATACAATGAGCAGTTCTTC	CASSIGGEPYNEQFF
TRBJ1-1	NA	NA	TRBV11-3	TGTGCCAGCAGCCCCAGGTTGAACACTGAAGCTTTCTTT	CASSPRLNTEAFF
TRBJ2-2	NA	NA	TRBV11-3	TGTGCCAGCAGCTTAAACTTGGCCGGGGAGCTGTTTTTT	CASSLNLAGELFF
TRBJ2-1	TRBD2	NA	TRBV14	TGTGCCAGCAGCCAAGCGCGGTCGGGACTAGCGGGGTACAATGAGCAGTTCTTC	CASSQARSGLAGYNEQFF
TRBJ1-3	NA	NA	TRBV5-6	TGTGCCAGCAGCCTACTAGACAGGTTCTCTGGAAACACCATATATTTT	CASSLLDRFSGNTIYF
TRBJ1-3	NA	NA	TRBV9	TGTGCCAGCATGTCCGTGTCTGGCCCCGGGGGAAACACCATATATTTT	CASMSVSGPGGNTIYF
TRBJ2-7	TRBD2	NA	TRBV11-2	TGTGCCAGCAGCTTAACGGCGGGAGGGCCATCTACCTACGAGCAGTACTTC	CASSLTAGGPSTYEQYF
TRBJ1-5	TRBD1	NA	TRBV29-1	TGCAGCGTTGGGGACAGGGTGGATCAGCCCCAGCATTTT	CSVGDRVDQPQHF
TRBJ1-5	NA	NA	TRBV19	NA	CASTSGGVAHSNQPQHF
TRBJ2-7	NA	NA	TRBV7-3	TGTGCCAGCAGCTTATTGGGCTGGGACGAGCAGTACTTC	CASSLLGWDEQYF
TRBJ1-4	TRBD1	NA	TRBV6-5	TGTGCCAGCTCCGGGACAGCAACTAATGAAAAACTGTTTTTT	CASSGTATNEKLFF
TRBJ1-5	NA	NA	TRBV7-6	TGTGCCAGCAGCCAACAGGGCGCCAATCAGCCCCAGCATTTT	CASSQQGANQPQHF
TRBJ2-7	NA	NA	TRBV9	TGTGCCAGCAGCGAATCCCCTCTGAGCTCCTACGAGCAGTACTTC	CASSESPLSSYEQYF
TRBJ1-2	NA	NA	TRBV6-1	TGTGCCAGCAGTGAATACGGTCCGACTGGCTATGGCTACACCTTC	CASSEYGPTGYGYTF
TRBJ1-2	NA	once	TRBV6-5	TGTGCCAGCAGTTACTCAATCAGGCTCCTCAACTATGGCTACACCTTC	CASSYSIRLLNYGYTF
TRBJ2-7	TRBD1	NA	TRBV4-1	TGCGCCAGCAGCCAAGGGGACAGGGAGGTGGACGAGCAGTACTTC	CASSQGDREVDEQYF
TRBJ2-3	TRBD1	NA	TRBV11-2	TGTGCCAGCAGCTTAATTCTTGGCCAGGGGGCCATCACAGATACGCAGTATTTT	CASSLILGQGAITDTQYF
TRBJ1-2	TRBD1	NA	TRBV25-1	TGTGCCAGCAGCGGACAGGGGTGGACTAACTATGGCTACACCTTC	CASSGQGWTNYGYTF
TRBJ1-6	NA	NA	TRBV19	TGTGCCAGTAGTCCCTTTCGTCGGGGGATCTCCTATAATTCACCCCTCCACTTT	CASSPFRRGISYNSPLHF
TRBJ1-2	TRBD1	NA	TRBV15	TGTGCCACCAGCAGAGGGACAGGGGGTGGCTACACCTTC	CATSRGTGGGYTF
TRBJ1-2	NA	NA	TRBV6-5	TGTGCCAGCAGCCCTGACAGAAACTATGGCTACACCTTC	CASSPDRNYGYTF
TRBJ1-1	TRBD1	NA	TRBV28	TGTGCCAGCAGTCTGGACAGGATTGAAGCTTTCTTT	CASSLDRIEAFF
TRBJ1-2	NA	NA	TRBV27	TGTGCCAGCAGTTTTACGGCAGCGACGAGCTACACCTTC	CASSFTAATSYTF
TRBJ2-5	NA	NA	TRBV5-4	TGTGCCAGCAGCTTGGGAGGTTATTTCGGCCAAGAGACCCAGTACTTC	CASSLGGYFGQETQYF
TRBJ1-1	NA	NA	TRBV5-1	TGCGCCAGCAGCTTGGCCCCGGGGGTATTATACACTGAAGCTTTCTTT	CASSLAPGVLYTEAFF
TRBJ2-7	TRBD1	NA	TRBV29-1	TGCAGCGTTGACCAATCGACAGGGGGTGAGCAGTACTTC	CSVDQSTGGEQYF
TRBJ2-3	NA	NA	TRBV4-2	TGTGCCAGCAGCCAAGAGGCCCAGGCCATCACAGATACGCAGTATTTT	CASSQEAQAITDTQYF
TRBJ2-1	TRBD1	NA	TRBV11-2	TGTGCCAGCAGCCCCTATGCCGGGACAGGGAATTTGGATGAGCAGTTCTTC	CASSPYAGTGNLDEQFF
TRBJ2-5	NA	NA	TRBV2	TGTGCCAGCAGTGAACCCCTGACAGTCTCAGAGACCCAGTACTTC	CASSEPLTVSETQYF
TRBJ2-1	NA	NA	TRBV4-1	TGCGCCAGCAGCCCAGGGTCCCATGAGCAGTTCTTC	CASSPGSHEQFF
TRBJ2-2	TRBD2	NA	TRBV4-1	TGCGCCAGCAGCTTGGGACTATACACCGGGGAGCTGTTTTTT	CASSLGLYTGELFF
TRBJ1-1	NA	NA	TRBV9	TGTGCCAGCAGCGTAGGGCCGGGAAACACTGAAGCTTTCTTT	CASSVGPGNTEAFF
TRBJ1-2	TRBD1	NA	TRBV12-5	TGTGCTAGTGGCCGCCCTATCGATCGGGACAGCCTCCTTCCTGGCTACACCTTC	CASGRPIDRDSLLPGYTF
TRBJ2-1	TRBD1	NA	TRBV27	TGTGCCAGCAGGACGTGGGACAGGGTGTACAATGAGCAGTTCTTC	CASRTWDRVYNEQFF
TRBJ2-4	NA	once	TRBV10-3	TGTGCCATCAGTACAAACTATGGCAAAAACATTCAGTACTTC	CAISTNYGKNIQYF
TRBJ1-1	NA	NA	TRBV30	TGTGCCTGGAGTCTAAACACTGAAGCTTTCTTT	CAWSLNTEAFF
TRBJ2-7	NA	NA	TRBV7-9	TGTGCCAGCAGCACCCTGGACAGCTTCTACGAGCAGTACTTC	CASSTLDSFYEQYF
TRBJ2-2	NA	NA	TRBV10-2	TGCGCCAGCCAACTGGGTAGCCTCACCGGGGAGCTGTTTTTT	CASQLGSLTGELFF
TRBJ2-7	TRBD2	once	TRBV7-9	TGTGCCAGCAGCCTAACTAGCGGTACCTACGAGCAGTACTTC	CASSLTSGTYEQYF
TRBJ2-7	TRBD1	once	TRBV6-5	TGTGCCAGCAGTCAACTCCGACAGGGGGATATCGGACAGTACTTC	CASSQLRQGDIGQYF
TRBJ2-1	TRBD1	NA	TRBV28	TGTGCCAGCAGTCCGGGACAGGGGCCCCACAATGAGCAGTTCTTC	CASSPGQGPHNEQFF
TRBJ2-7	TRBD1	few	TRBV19	TGTGCCAGTAGTATAGCCCAGGGACAGGCGATCTCCTACGAGCAGTACTTC	CASSIAQGQAISYEQYF
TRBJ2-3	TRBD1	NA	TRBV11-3	TGTGCCAGCAGCGGAACAGGGGGCGCAGACACAGATACGCAGTATTTT	CASSGTGGADTDTQYF
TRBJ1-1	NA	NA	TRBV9	TGTGCCAGCAGCACATCCGGACAGAAGAACACTGAAGCTTTCTTT	CASSTSGQKNTEAFF
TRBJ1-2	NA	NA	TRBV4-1	TGCGCCAGCAGCCTCCGCACGACAGGCAGATCCTATGGCTACACCTTC	CASSLRTTGRSYGYTF
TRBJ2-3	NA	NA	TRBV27	TGTGCCAGCAGTTTATTAGGGGGTACGCAGTATTTT	CASSLLGGTQYF
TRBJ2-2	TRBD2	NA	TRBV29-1	TGCAGCGTTGATGAGGACGGGGGGATCGGGGAGCTGTTTTTT	CSVDEDGGIGELFF
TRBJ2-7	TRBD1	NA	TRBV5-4	TGTGCCAGCAGCGCCAATACAGGGGGCTCCTACGAGCAGTACTTC	CASSANTGGSYEQYF
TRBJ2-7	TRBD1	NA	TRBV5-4	TGTGCCAGCAGCCGACAGGGGGCGGGTGAGCAGTACTTC	CASSRQGAGEQYF
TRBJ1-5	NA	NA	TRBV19	TGTGCCAGTACCGCGGCCCACTCCTTCAATCAGCCCCAGCATTTT	CASTAAHSFNQPQHF
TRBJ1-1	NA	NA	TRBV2	TGTGCCAGCTCAACTATCCAGGGTCCGAACACTGAAGCTTTCTTT	CASSTIQGPNTEAFF
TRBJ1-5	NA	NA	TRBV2	TGTGCCAGCAGCTCAAGGGGGTTTGGCAATCAGCCCCAGCATTTT	CASSSRGFGNQPQHF
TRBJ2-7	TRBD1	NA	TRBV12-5	TGTGCTAGTGGTTTGATCACAGAGACAGGGGACTACGAGCAGTACTTC	CASGLITETGDYEQYF